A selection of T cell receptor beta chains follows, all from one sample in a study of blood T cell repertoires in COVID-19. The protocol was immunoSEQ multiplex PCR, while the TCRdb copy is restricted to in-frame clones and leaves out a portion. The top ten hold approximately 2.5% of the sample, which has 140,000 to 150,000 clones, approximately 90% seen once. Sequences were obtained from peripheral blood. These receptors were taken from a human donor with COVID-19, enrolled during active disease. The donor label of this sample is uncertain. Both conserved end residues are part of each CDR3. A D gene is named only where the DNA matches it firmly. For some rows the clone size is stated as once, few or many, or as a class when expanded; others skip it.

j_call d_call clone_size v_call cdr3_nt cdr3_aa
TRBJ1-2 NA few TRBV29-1 TGCAGCGTTCTTCACAGCTATGGCTACACCTTC CSVLHSYGYTF
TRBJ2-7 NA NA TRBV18 TGTGCCAGCTCACCAAGTCAGGGGAGCTCCTACGAGCAGTACTTC CASSPSQGSSYEQYF
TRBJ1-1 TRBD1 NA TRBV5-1 TGCGCCAGCAGCCCGGACTACGACAGGGACACTGAAGCTTTCTTT CASSPDYDRDTEAFF
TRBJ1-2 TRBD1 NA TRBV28 TGTGCCAGCAGGCCAGGGGGGAGTTATGGCTACACCTTC CASRPGGSYGYTF
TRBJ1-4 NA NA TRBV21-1 TGTGCCAGCAGCAAATCCCCGTGGAGATATGAAAAACTGTTTTTT CASSKSPWRYEKLFF
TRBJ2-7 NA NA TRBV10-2 TGCGCCAGCAGTGAAGGGGACATCTTGGACTACGAGCAGTACTTC CASSEGDILDYEQYF
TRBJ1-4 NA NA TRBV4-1 TGCGCCAGCAGCCGTACCACGGGTGAAAAACTGTTTTTT CASSRTTGEKLFF
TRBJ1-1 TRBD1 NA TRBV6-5 TGTGCCAGCAGTTCGACAGGGGATGACACTGAAGCTTTCTTT CASSSTGDDTEAFF
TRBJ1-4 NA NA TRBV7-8 TGTGCCAGCAGCTTAGTCTTTGCAACTAATGAAAAACTGTTTTTT CASSLVFATNEKLFF
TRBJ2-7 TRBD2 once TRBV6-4 TGTGCCGTACCCTCCGGGACAGGTCCTTTAGCGGGGGGCCCATCTCCCGAGCAGTACTTC CAVPSGTGPLAGGPSPEQYF
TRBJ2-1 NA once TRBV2 TGTGCCAGCAAAACAGATTCCTACAATGAGCAGTTCTTC CASKTDSYNEQFF
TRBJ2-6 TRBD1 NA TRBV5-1 TGCGCCAGCAGCCAGGACAGGGGTACCGGCGTCCTGACTTTC CASSQDRGTGVLTF
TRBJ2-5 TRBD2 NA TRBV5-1 TGCGCCAGCAGCTTGATGTTAGCGGGAGGAACCGAGACCCAGTACTTC CASSLMLAGGTETQYF
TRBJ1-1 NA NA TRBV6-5 TGTGCCAGCACCCAGCCGGGGAGAAACACTGAAGCTTTCTTT CASTQPGRNTEAFF
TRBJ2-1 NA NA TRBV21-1 TGTGCCAGCAGCAAAGTCCTAGCGGGAGGGAACAATGAGCAGTTCTTC CASSKVLAGGNNEQFF
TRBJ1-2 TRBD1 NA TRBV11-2 TGTGCCAGCAGCCCACAGGGGGGTTATGGCTACACCTTC CASSPQGGYGYTF
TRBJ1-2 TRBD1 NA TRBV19 TGTGCCAGTAGTATCGAGACAGGGCTCTATGGCTACACCTTC CASSIETGLYGYTF
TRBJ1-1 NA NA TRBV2 TGTGCCACTACTGGGGTTCGGGGAGACACTGAAGCTTTCTTT CATTGVRGDTEAFF
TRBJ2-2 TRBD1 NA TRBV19 TGTGCCAGTAGTATAGGGGAGGGACAGGGACTGTTTTTT CASSIGEGQGLFF
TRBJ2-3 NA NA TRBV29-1 TGCAGCGCCCCGTCACCGGGGGTACAAGATACGCAGTATTTT CSAPSPGVQDTQYF
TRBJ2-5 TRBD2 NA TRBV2 TGTGCCAGCAGTGAATTAGCGGGGCAAGAGACCCAGTACTTC CASSELAGQETQYF
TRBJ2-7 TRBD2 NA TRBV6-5 TGTGCCAGCAGTCGTTCTAGCGGGGGGCTCTACGAGCAGTACTTC CASSRSSGGLYEQYF
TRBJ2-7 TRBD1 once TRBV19 TGTGCCAGTAGTACGGTCGGGGGACAGGGCGTCGAGCAGTACTTC CASSTVGGQGVEQYF
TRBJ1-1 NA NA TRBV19 TGTGCCAGTAGTATCCGCCAGGGAAGGCTTTCTGAAGCTTTCTTT CASSIRQGRLSEAFF
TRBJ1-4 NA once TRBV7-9 TGTGCCAGCAGCGACTTAGAAGAAGAAAAACTGTTTTTT CASSDLEEEKLFF
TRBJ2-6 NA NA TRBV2 TGTGCCAGATCAGGCTCTGGGGCCAACGTCCTGACTTTC CARSGSGANVLTF
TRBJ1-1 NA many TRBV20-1 TGCAGTGCTAGTCTCCCTCCTGAAGCTTTCTTT CSASLPPEAFF
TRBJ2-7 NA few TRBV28 TGTGCCAGCAGTGCCAGTAACGAGCAGTACTTC CASSASNEQYF
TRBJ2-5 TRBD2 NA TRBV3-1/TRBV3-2 TGTGCCAGCAGCCAAGTGACGGGACTAGCGGGAGCAGAGACCCAGTACTTC CASSQVTGLAGAETQYF
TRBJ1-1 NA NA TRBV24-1 TGTGCCACCAGTGATTGCCAACAGCCGATGAACACTGAAGCTTTCTTT CATSDCQQPMNTEAFF
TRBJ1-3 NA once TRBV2 TGTGCCAGCAGTGAAGCGGTAGGGAGGACTGGAAACACCATATATTTT CASSEAVGRTGNTIYF
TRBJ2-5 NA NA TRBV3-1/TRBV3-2 TGTGCCAGCAGCCGTGGAGAGCAAGAGACCCAGTACTTC CASSRGEQETQYF
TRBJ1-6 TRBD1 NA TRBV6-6 TGTGCCAGCAGTTACGACAGGGGAGATTCACCCCTCCACTTT CASSYDRGDSPLHF
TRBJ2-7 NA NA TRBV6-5 TGTGCCAGCAGCCGGGACACCGAGCAGTACTTC CASSRDTEQYF
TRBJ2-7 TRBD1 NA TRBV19 TGTGCCAGTAGTGAACAGGGGGCCGCCTACGAGCAGTACTTC CASSEQGAAYEQYF
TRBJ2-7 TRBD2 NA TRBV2 TGTGCCAGCAGGCCCCTAGCGGGGGGAAGCTACGAGCAGTACTTC CASRPLAGGSYEQYF
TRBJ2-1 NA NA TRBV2 TGTGCCAGCAGGGTACAGCGGGCCAATGAGCAGTTCTTC CASRVQRANEQFF
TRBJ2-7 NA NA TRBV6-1 TGTGCCAGCAGTGACGTGGCGGATTCCTACGAGCAGTACTTC CASSDVADSYEQYF